The present T cell receptor beta chain was sequenced within a study of T cells after yellow fever vaccination. Study-level information: The fractions with low cell numbers were processed using SMART-Seq v4 Ultra Low Input.

A single record per CDR3 protein comes from TCRdb applying MiXCR to the 5' RACE reads. The data hold approximately 510,000 distinct CDR3 sequences, with just over 20% observed a single time. Trimming shortened V by 3 bases and J by 6 bases, and 13 bases separated the two germline ends. Germline V CDR1 and CDR2: DFQATT, SNEGSKA (reference sequence). The CDR3 totals 13 residues. The specimen was PBMCs, collected less than 25 days after the first yellow fever vaccination. This chain uses TRBV20-1 with TRBJ2-3; D gene ambiguous. This TCR derives from a man aged 18 to 29 who received the YFV17D yellow fever vaccine. The CDR3 sequence: CSARGGVLDTQYF. CDR3 coding DNA: TGCAGTGCTAGGGGCGGAGTTTTGGATACGCAGTATTTT.